This T cell receptor beta chain was identified in a study of blood T cell repertoires in COVID-19. Study information: Sources were T cells, B-cell-depleted T cells, or PBMCs; the material itself was cDNA or gDNA.

Clones were read by immunoSEQ multiplex PCR, and TCRdb kept only the in-frame ones, dropping some. The profile shows tens of thousands of clones, more than 75% of them singletons. This CDR3 has 15 amino acids. The germline V and J ends were trimmed by 1 base and 1 base, with 8 bases remaining between them. In germline, CDR1 is KGHDR, CDR2 SFDVKD. The TCR originated in an elderly woman with acute or convalescent COVID-19. Sequenced material: peripheral blood. The V and J genes are TRBV24-1 and TRBJ2-3; maybe TRBD1 (6 bases). The CDR3 DNA is TGTGCCACCAGTGATTTACCAGGGGGCACAGATACGCAGTATTTT. Protein sequence: CATSDLPGGTDTQYF.